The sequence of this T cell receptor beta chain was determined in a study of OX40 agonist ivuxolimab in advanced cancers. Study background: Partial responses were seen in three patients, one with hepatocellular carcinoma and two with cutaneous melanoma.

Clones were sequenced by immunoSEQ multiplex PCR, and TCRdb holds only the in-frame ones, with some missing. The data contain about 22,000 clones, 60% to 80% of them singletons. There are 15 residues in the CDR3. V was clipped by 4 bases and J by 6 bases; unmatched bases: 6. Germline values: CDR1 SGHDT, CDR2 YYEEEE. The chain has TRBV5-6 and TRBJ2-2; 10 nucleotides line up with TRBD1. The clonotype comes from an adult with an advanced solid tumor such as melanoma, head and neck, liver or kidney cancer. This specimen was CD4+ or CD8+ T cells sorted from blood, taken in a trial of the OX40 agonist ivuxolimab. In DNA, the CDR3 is TGTGCCAGCAGCGCCGGACAGGGGGTCCCCGGGGAGCTGTTTTTT. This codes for CASSAGQGVPGELFF.